Listed here are 2 T cell receptor beta chains from one sample, sequenced in a study of T cell clonality in common variable immunodeficiency. Method: immunoSEQ multiplex PCR; TCRdb's copy keeps in-frame clones and lacks some. The sample presents approximately 44,000 clones, none singletons. The material sequenced was peripheral blood mononuclear cells. The receptors stem from a person aged 18 to 75 in good health.

There are many counts of this clone. Coverage ceases 3 residues before the CDR3 finishes, and the germline J gene fills in the end. The chain carries TRBV14 and TRBJ1-2; D possibly corresponds to TRBD1 (5 bases). CDR1 is SGHDN and CDR2 is FVKESK in the germline V gene. V was cut by 1 base and J by 6 bases, with 12 bases left in between. The CDR3 extends over 14 amino acids. The part of the CDR3 DNA that was read is TGTGCCAGCAGCCAAGCCGGCAGGGTGGATGGC. This codes for CASSQAGRVDG. The full CDR3 sequence reads CASSQAGRVDGYTF.

This clone was picked up many times. The sequence runs out 3 residues before the end of the CDR3; the remainder is reconstructed from the germline J gene. This chain connects TRBV6-2 or TRBV6-3 to TRBJ2-7, with D possibly being TRBD1 (6 bases). The ends were cut back, 4 bases at V and 1 base at J, with 8 bases in the middle. Germline V gives CDR1 MNHEY, CDR2 SVGEGT. The CDR3 sequence is 13 residues long. CDR3 residues: CASSWGHSYEQYF. The sequenced CDR3 bases are TGTGCCAGCAGTTGGGGACATTCCTACGAG.